This T cell receptor (beta chain) was recorded in a study of T cell responses to AZD1222 COVID-19 vaccine. Study conclusions and caveats: Once two AZD1222 doses were given, Spike-specific TCR breadth and depth went up. Among AZD1222 vaccinees, only 5 to 7 were seropositive at baseline. The donor group comprised mostly white British people and more females; the analysis possibly underestimated clonal diversity.

This clone showed up just once. Its antigen is still unknown. With 4 bases clipped from V and 2 bases from J, the junction kept 3 bases outside the gene matches. Germline V gene data show CDR1 as SGHRS and CDR2 as YFSETQ. CDR3 length: 14 amino acids. Profiled with immunoSEQ multiplex PCR; TCRdb holds only in-frame clones, not every one. The sample contains fewer than 150,000 clones, 80% to 90% of which appear only once. The material sequenced was peripheral blood, taken 28 days after the second AZD1222 dose. The clonotype originates from an adult who received the AZD1222 COVID-19 vaccine. The chain has TRBV5-1 and TRBJ1-2, with 9 positions matching TRBD1. As DNA, the CDR3 is TGCGCCAGCAGCGGACAGGGGATAAACTATGGCTACACCTTC. It specifies CASSGQGINYGYTF. Together with reference TRBV5-1 and TRBJ1-2, the CDR3 gives the full variable domain: KAGVTQTPRYLIKTRGQQVTLSCSPISGHRSVSWYQQTPGQGLQFLFEYFSETQRNKGNFPGRFSGRQFSNSRSEMNVSTLELGDSALYLCASSGQGINYGYTFGSGTRLTVV.